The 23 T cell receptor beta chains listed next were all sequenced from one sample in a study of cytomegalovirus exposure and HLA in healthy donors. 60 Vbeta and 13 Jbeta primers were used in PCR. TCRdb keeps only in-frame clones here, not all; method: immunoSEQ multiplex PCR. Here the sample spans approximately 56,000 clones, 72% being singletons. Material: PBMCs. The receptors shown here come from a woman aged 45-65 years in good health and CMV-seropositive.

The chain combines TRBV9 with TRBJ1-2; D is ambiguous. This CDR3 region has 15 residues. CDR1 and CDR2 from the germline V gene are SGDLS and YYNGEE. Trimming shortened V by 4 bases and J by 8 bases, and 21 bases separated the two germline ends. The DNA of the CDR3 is TGTGCCAGCAGCCCGGATCCCGGAGACCGAGCAGGCTACACCTTC. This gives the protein CASSPDPGDRAGYTF.

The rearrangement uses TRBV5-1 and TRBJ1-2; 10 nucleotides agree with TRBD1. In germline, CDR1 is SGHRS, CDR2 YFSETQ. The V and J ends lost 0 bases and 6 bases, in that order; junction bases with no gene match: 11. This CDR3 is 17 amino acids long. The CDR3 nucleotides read TGCGCCAGCAGCTTGGCGAAAGTGGACAGGGGGGACGATGGCTACACCTTC. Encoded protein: CASSLAKVDRGDDGYTF.

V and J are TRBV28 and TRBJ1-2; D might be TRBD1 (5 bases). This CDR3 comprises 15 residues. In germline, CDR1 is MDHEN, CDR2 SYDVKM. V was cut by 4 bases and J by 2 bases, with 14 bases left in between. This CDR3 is CASSSPRSGNYGYTF. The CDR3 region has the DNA TGTGCCAGCAGTTCCCCTAGGTCAGGGAACTATGGCTACACCTTC.

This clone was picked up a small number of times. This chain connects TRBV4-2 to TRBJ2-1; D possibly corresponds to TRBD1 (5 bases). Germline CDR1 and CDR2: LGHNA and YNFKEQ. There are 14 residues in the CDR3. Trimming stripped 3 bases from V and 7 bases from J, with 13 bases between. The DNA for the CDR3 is TGTGCCAGCAGCCATTTGGACACTCAGAATGAGCAGTTCTTC. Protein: CASSHLDTQNEQFF.

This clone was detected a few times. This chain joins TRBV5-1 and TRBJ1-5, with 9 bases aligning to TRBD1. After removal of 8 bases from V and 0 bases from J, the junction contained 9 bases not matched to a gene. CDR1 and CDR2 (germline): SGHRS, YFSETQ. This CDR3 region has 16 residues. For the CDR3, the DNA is TGCGCCAGGCGGACAGGGGACACCATTAGCAATCAGCCCCAGCATTTT. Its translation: CARRTGDTISNQPQHF.

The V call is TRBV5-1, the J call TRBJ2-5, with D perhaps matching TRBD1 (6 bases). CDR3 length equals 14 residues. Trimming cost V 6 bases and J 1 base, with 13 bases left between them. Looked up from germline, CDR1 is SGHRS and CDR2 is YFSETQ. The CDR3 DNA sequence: TGCGCCAGCAATTTCGGACAGCCCCAAGAGACCCAGTACTTC. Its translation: CASNFGQPQETQYF.

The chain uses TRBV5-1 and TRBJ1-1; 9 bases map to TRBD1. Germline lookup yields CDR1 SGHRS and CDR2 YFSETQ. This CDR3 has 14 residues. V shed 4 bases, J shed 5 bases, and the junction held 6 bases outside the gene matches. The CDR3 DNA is TGCGCCAGCAGCCCGGGACAGGGAGGAACTGAAGCTTTCTTT. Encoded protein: CASSPGQGGTEAFF.

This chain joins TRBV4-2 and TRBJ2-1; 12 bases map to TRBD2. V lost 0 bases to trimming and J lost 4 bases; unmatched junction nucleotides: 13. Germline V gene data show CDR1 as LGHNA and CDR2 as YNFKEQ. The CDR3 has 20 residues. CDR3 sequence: CASSQDLTFLAGGKYNEQFF. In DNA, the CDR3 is TGTGCCAGCAGCCAAGACCTTACGTTTCTAGCGGGGGGGAAATACAATGAGCAGTTCTTC.

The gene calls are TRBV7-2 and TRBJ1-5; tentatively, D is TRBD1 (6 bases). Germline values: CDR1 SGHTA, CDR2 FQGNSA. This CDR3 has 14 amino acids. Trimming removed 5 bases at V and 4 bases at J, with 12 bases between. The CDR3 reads CASSVVQGNQPQHF. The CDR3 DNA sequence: TGTGCCAGCAGCGTTGTGCAGGGGAATCAGCCCCAGCATTTT.

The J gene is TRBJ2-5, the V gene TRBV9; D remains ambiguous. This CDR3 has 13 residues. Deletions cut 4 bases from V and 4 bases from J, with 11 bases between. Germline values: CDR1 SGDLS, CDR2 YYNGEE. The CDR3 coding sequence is TGTGCCAGCAGCTGGGCCTCTGGAGAGACCCAGTACTTC. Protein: CASSWASGETQYF.

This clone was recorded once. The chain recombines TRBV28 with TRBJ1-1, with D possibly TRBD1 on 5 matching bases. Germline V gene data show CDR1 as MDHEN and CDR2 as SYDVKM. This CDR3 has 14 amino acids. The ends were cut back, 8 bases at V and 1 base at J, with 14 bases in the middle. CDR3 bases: TGTGCCAGCTTGCGGCAGGGAACGAACACTGAAGCTTTCTTT. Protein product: CASLRQGTNTEAFF.

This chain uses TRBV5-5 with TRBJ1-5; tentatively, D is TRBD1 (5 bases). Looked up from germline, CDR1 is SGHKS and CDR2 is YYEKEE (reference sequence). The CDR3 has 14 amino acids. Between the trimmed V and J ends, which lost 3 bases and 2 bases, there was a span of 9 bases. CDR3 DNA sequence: TGTGCCAGCAGCTCCAGGGTGGGCAATCAGCCCCAGCATTTT. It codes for CASSSRVGNQPQHF.

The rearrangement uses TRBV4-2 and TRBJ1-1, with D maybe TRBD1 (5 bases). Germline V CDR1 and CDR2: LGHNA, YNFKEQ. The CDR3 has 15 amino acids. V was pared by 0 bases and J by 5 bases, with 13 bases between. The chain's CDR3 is CASSQDQRGRTEAFF. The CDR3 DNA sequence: TGTGCCAGCAGCCAAGATCAGCGGGGCAGAACTGAAGCTTTCTTT.

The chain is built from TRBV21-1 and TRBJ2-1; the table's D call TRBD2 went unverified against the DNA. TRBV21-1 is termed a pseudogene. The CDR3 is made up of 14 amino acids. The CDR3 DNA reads TGTGCCAGCAGGGTGCGGGGGGCGAACAATGAGCAGTTCTTC. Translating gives CASRVRGANNEQFF.

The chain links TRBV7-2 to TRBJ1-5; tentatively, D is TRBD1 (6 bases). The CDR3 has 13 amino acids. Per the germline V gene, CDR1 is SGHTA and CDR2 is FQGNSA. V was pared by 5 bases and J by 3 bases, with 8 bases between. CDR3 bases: TGTGCCAGCAGCGGGGGCCCCAATCAGCCCCAGCATTTT. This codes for CASSGGPNQPQHF.

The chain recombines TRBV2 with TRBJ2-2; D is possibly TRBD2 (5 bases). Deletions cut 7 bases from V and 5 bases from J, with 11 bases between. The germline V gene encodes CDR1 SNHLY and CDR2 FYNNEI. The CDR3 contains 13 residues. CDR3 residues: CASTREMTGELFF. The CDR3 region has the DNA TGTGCCAGCACAAGGGAGATGACCGGGGAGCTGTTTTTT.

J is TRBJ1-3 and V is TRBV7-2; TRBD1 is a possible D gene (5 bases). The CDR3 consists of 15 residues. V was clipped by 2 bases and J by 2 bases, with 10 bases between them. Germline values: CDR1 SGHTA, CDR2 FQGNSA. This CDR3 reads CASSLRGGAGNTIYF. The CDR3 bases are TGTGCCAGCAGCTTACGAGGAGGGGCTGGAAACACCATATATTTT.

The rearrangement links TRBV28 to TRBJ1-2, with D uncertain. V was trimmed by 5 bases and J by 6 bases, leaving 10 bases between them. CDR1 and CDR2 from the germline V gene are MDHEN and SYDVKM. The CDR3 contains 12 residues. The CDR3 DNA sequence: TGTGCCAGCAGTCCCTCCGGGGATGGCTACACCTTC. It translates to CASSPSGDGYTF.

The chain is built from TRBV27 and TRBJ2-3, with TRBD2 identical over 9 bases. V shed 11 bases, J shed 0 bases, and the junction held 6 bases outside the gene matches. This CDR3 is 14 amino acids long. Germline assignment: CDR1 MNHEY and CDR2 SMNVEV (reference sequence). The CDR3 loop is CASRLAVSTDTQYF. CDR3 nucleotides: TGTGCCTCCCGACTAGCGGTTAGCACAGATACGCAGTATTTT.

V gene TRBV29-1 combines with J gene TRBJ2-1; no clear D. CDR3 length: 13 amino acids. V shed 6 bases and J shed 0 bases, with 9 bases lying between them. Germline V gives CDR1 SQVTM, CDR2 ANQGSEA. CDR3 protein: CSVTVSSYNEQFF. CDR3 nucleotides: TGCAGCGTCACGGTAAGCTCCTACAATGAGCAGTTCTTC.

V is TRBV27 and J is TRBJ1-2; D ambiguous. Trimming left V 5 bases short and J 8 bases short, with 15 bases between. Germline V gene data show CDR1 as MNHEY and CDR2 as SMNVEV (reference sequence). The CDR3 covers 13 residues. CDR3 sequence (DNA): TGTGCCAGCAGTGAACGACTCGCCCTCGGCTACACCTTC. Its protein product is CASSERLALGYTF.

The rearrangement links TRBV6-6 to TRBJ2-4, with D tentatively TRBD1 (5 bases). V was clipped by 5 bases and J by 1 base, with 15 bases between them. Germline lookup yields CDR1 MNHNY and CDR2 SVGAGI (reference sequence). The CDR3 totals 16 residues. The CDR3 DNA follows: TGTGCCAGCAGTCAATCCGTATCAGGGGCCAAAAACATTCAGTACTTC. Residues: CASSQSVSGAKNIQYF.

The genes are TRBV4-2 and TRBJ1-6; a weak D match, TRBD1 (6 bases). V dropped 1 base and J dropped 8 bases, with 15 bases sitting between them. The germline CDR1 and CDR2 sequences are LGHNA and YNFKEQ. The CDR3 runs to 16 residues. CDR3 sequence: CASSQAVGGPDSPLHF. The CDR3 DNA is TGTGCCAGCAGCCAAGCCGTGGGGGGGCCGGATTCACCCCTCCACTTT.